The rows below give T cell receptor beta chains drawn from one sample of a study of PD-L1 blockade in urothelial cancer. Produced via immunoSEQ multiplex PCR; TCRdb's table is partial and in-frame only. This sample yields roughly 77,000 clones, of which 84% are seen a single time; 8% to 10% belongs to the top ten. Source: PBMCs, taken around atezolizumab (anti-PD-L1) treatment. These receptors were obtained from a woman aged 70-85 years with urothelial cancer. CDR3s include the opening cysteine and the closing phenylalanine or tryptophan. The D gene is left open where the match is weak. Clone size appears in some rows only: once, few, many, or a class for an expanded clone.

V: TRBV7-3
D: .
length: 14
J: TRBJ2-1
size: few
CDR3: CASSLQTGSNEQFF
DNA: TGTGCCAGCAGCTTACAAACAGGGTCCAATGAGCAGTTCTTC

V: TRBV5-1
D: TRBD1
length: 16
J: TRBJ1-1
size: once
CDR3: CASSLGLGQGAGGAFF
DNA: TGCGCCAGCAGCTTGGGACTTGGACAGGGGGCAGGAGGAGCTTTCTTT

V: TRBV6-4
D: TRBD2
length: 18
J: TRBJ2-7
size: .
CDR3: CASSDLILGTSDSYEQYF
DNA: TGTGCCAGCAGTGACTTGATATTAGGGACTAGCGACTCCTACGAGCAGTACTTC

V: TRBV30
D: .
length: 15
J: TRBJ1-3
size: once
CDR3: CAWNKGFSSGNTIYF
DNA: TGTGCCTGGAATAAGGGGTTCAGCTCTGGAAACACCATATATTTT

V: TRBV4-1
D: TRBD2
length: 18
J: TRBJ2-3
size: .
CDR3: CASSQDPGLAGETDTQYF
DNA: TGCGCCAGCAGCCAAGACCCGGGACTAGCGGGAGAAACAGATACGCAGTATTTT

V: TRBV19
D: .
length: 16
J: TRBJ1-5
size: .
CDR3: CATYPGRGIGNQPQHF
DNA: TGTGCTACTTACCCTGGCAGGGGAATTGGCAATCAGCCCCAGCATTTT

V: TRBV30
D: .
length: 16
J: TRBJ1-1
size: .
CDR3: CAWRNLPGRGGTEAFF
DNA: TGTGCCTGGAGAAACCTCCCGGGCAGGGGTGGAACTGAAGCTTTCTTT

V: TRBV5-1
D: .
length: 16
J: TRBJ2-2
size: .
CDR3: CASSSGGLANTGELFF
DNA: TGCGCCAGCAGCTCCGGCGGGCTCGCGAACACCGGGGAGCTGTTTTTT

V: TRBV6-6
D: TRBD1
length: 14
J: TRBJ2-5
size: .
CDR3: CASSLQGFRETQYF
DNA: TGTGCCAGCAGTCTACAGGGGTTTCGGGAGACCCAGTACTTC

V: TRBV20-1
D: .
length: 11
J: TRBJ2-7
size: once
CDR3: CSASNSYEQYF
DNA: TGCAGTGCTAGTAACAGCTACGAGCAGTACTTC

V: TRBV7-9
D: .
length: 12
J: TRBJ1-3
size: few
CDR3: CASRDTGNTIYF
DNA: TGTGCCAGCAGGGACACTGGAAACACCATATATTTT

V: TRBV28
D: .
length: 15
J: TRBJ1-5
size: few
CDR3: CASSTEASGNQPQHF
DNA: TGTGCCAGCAGCACCGAAGCGAGCGGCAATCAGCCCCAGCATTTT

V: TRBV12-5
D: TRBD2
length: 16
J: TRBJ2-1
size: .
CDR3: CASGLVETSGYNEQFF
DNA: TGTGCTAGTGGTTTGGTAGAGACTAGCGGATACAATGAGCAGTTCTTC